The TCR beta chain described here comes from a study of T-cell reconstitution after alpha-beta-depleted transplantation in children. This CDR3 has 17 amino acids. The trim removed 1 base at V and 3 bases at J, leaving 11 bases unmatched. Per the germline V gene, CDR1 is SGHVS and CDR2 is FQNEAQ. Points on this clonotype: Its target is not known.

Study results and limitations: Where some patients showed high TCRbeta diversity at day 60, it came from recipient T cells and thymic progenitors that had survived.

Using unique molecular identifiers, the investigators prepared the TCRbeta library. TCRdb reanalysed the PCR reads using MiXCR and keeps one entry per CDR3 protein. The sample has over 200,000 distinct CDR3 sequences, about 8.7% seen once. This TCR was recovered from a male patient aged 2 to 10 who had a stem cell transplant for acute myeloid leukemia, so the T cells may come from the graft donor. The input for sequencing was PBMCs, mostly from graft donor cells, taken 360 days after TCRalphabeta/CD19-depleted stem cell transplant. The gene calls are TRBV7-8 and TRBJ2-7; TRBD2 matches 8 bases. CDR3 bases: TGTGCCAGCAGCTTAGACTCGTGGGTAGCGGGATACTACGAGCAGTACTTC. It translates to CASSLDSWVAGYYEQYF. The variable domain in full, completed from reference TRBV7-8 and TRBJ2-7, reads GAGVSQSPRYKVAKRGQDVALRCDPISGHVSLFWYQQALGQGPEFLTYFQNEAQLDKSGLPSDRFFAERPEGSVSTLKIQRTQQEDSAVYLCASSLDSWVAGYYEQYFGPGTRLTVT.